This T cell receptor beta chain was sequenced for a study of cytomegalovirus exposure and HLA in healthy donors. Trimming left V 0 bases short and J 4 bases short, with 7 bases between. The CDR3 is made up of 14 amino acids. CDR1 LNHDA and CDR2 SQIVND come from the germline V gene (reference sequence). Vbeta (60) and Jbeta (13) primers were used in the PCR. Libraries were prepared by immunoSEQ multiplex PCR; TCRdb keeps only in-frame clonotypes and omits some of them. The sample lists about 120,000 clones; about four fifths were seen once. As regards this clone: Its antigen is undetermined.

General study results and limits: Investigators reported 150 to 200 TCR beta chains as tied to cytomegalovirus.

The chain carries TRBV19 and TRBJ2-1, with D tentatively TRBD1 (5 bases). The sequence came from a human donor in good health. Specimen: PBMCs. CDR3 DNA sequence: TGTGCCAGTAGTATAGAGCAGGGTTACAATGAGCAGTTCTTC. It translates to CASSIEQGYNEQFF.